This TCR beta chain was observed in a study of immune heterogeneity within non-small cell lung tumors (dated by TCRdb to the late 2010s). Context from the whole study: By histology, the tumors included nine to eleven non-squamous carcinomas, a few squamous cell carcinomas and 1 tumor not otherwise specified. The study combined whole-exome sequencing, RNA-seq and TCR beta repertoire sequencing of multiple spatially distinct regions from each NSCLC tumor to examine intratumoral immune heterogeneity. Transcriptome data were available for just approximately 45 loci from approximately twelve patients, whereas TCR repertoire analysis spanned some 59 tumor loci from roughly 14 patients. Neoantigen binding to each patient's HLA alleles was predicted with netMHCpan-3.0 for mutant peptides of 8 to 11 amino acids. Beyond this particular receptor, the publication reports: A statistically significant but moderate positive correlation (R about 0.34) was observed between local T-cell repertoire clonality and local tumor mutational burden. High-frequency TCR beta clonotypes were largely distinct between individual patients. Identical dominant CDR3B clonotypes recurred across loci within a patient, yet different tumor locations also harbored unique high-frequency clones.

This clonotype was detected a few times. Its antigen specificity is not known. At one of its ends the junction is not consistent with the germline gene, which may arise from a read error. The TCR beta CDR3 region was amplified with a multiplex PCR system whose first round ran for roughly 9 cycles using 32 V-gene forward primers and 13 J-gene reverse primers. A QIAGEN Multiplex PCR Kit was used for first-round PCR, and the primer sequences were filed in Chinese patent CN105087789A. A second PCR round added Illumina universal primers using the Phusion High-Fidelity PCR Kit. Sequencing of the TCR libraries was done on the Illumina HiSeq X Ten platform in paired-end mode with a 151 bp read length. As for the authors' bioinformatics: Cutadapt was used to discard reads without multiplex PCR primers, PEAR merged the read pairs, and MiXCR with default settings called the CDR3 regions. Repertoire diversity used Shannon entropy, and clonality was computed as one minus Shannon entropy divided by ln of productive unique sequence count. Clonotypes present at frequencies of at least 0.5% were defined as dominant or high-frequency T-cell clones. TCRdb reran the public reads through fastp at Q25 and MiXCR, keeping productive beta chains. Each record represents a unique CDR3 protein, reported with the most common genes and DNA among its rows. TCRdb assigned the V and J calls; the authors' analysis was not used. This sample gives around 10,000 distinct CDR3 sequences in total; 27% of them show up just once. Around 13% of the sample is in the top ten clones.

Genomic DNA was extracted from bulk tumor tissue and used as the TCR template, and around 600 ng gDNA was amplified per sample. During surgery, multiple biopsies were taken from each primary tumor, with sampling sites spaced as far apart as possible within the tumor mass. The study cohort was described as untreated and was composed of newly diagnosed NSCLC cases undergoing curative surgery. Donors were some 15 newly diagnosed non-small cell lung cancer patients undergoing surgery with curative intent. Two independent pathologists examined the resected tumor masses. Only DNA and RNA samples of high quality went on to sequencing. The germline V gene (reference sequence) specifies SSHAT as CDR1 and FNYEAQ as CDR2. Reading from cysteine to phenylalanine, the CDR3 counts 17 amino acids. The DNA shown is the 51-base CDR3, in frame from base 1.

The chain links TRBV7-7 with TRBJ2-2, with the D segment identity uncertain. Input material: lung tumor tissue. The clonotype was recovered from a man aged 50-60 years with non-small cell lung cancer. The CDR3: CASSPSMASSYTGELFF. The nucleotide sequence reads TGTGCTAGCAGCCCTTCCATGGCCAGTTCTTACACCGGGGAGCTGTTTTTT.